Following are 20 T cell receptor beta chains from one sample sequenced in a study of blood T cell repertoires in COVID-19. TCRdb keeps only in-frame clones here, not all; method: immunoSEQ multiplex PCR. The sample includes 150,000 to 200,000 clones, around nine tenths of them seen just once. Material for sequencing was peripheral blood. The receptors were gathered from a man between 65 and 80 years old with acute or convalescent COVID-19.

The V and J genes are TRBV6-1 and TRBJ2-7, with 8 bases fitting TRBD1. CDR1 is MNHNS, CDR2 SASEGT, per germline. The CDR3 is 17 amino acids. V dropped 4 bases and J dropped 4; count of bases not matched to a gene: 15. The CDR3 spells CASSVRLTGTGPYEQYF. As DNA, the CDR3 is TGTGCCAGCAGTGTTCGACTTACCGGGACAGGACCATACGAGCAGTACTTC.

In this sample, this clone turned up a few times. V usage is TRBV5-1 and J usage is TRBJ2-6, with 7 bases lining up with TRBD1. In germline, CDR1 is SGHRS, CDR2 YFSETQ. The CDR3 is 18 amino acids. V lost 0 bases, J lost 0 bases, and 6 bases stayed unmatched. The CDR3 protein is CASSLGGTDRSGANVLTF. CDR3 nucleotides: TGCGCCAGCAGCTTGGGGGGGACAGACCGCTCTGGGGCCAACGTCCTGACTTTC. The full variable domain, its missing parts supplied by reference TRBV5-1 and TRBJ2-6, is KAGVTQTPRYLIKTRGQQVTLSCSPISGHRSVSWYQQTPGQGLQFLFEYFSETQRNKGNFPGRFSGRQFSNSRSEMNVSTLELGDSALYLCASSLGGTDRSGANVLTFGAGSRLTVL.

V is TRBV5-1 and J is TRBJ2-7; D is unresolved. V was clipped by 0 bases and J by 3 bases, with 10 bases between them. The CDR3 has 14 amino acids. Germline lookup yields CDR1 SGHRS and CDR2 YFSETQ. The CDR3 sequence is CASSLGATDYEQYF. CDR3 in DNA: TGCGCCAGCAGCTTGGGGGCCACGGACTACGAGCAGTACTTC.

The chain uses TRBV27 and TRBJ2-2; perhaps TRBD1 as D (6 bases). CDR1 is MNHEY and CDR2 is SMNVEV in the germline V gene (reference sequence). The ends were cut back, 5 bases at V and 0 bases at J, with 16 bases in the middle. The CDR3 spans 17 residues. CDR3 amino acids: CASSKGDTWTNTGELFF. The CDR3 DNA is TGTGCCAGCAGTAAGGGGGACACTTGGACGAACACCGGGGAGCTGTTTTTT.

The chain is built from TRBV19 and TRBJ2-7; D is possibly TRBD1 (5 bases). The germline V and J ends were trimmed by 9 bases and 1 base, with 10 bases remaining between them. This CDR3 has 12 amino acids. Germline CDR1 reads LNHDA; CDR2 reads SQIVND (reference sequence). Here the CDR3 DNA reads TGTGCCAGCAGGGATGATTCCTACGAGCAGTACTTC. This encodes CASRDDSYEQYF.

The chain links TRBV4-3 to TRBJ2-6, with D possibly matching TRBD1 (6 bases). The CDR3 consists of 17 residues. Germline CDR1 LGHNA, CDR2 YSLEER. The ends were cut back, 6 bases at V and 0 bases at J, with 15 bases in the middle. In DNA, the CDR3 is TGCGCCAGCAGGGACAGCTCACCTTTCTCTGGGGCCAACGTCCTGACTTTC. This codes for CASRDSSPFSGANVLTF.

The J gene is TRBJ2-1, the V gene TRBV18, with a possible D match to TRBD1 (5 bases). With 2 bases removed from V and 6 bases from J, the gap between germline ends came to 11 bases. The CDR3 totals 14 residues. The germline CDR1 and CDR2 sequences are KGHSH and LQKENI. The CDR3 bases are TGTGCCAGCTCACCAAATAGACAGACCAATGAGCAGTTCTTC. Its protein product is CASSPNRQTNEQFF.

The chain combines TRBV10-3 with TRBJ2-1; TRBD2 matches at 14 bases. J gave up 7 bases and V 8 bases, and 7 bases lay outside the gene matches. Germline V gives CDR1 ENHRY, CDR2 SYGVKD. The CDR3 totals 15 residues. CDR3: CAIGEGLAGENEQFF. The CDR3 DNA sequence: TGTGCCATCGGGGAGGGACTAGCGGGAGAAAATGAGCAGTTCTTC.

The chain joins TRBV5-5 to TRBJ2-2, with D possibly being TRBD1 (5 bases). CDR1 and CDR2 (germline): SGHKS, YYEKEE (reference sequence). Trimming cost V 4 bases and J 4 bases, with 14 bases left between them. The CDR3 is 15 amino acids. CDR3 residues: CASSSLDIRTGELFF. The CDR3 region has the DNA TGTGCCAGCAGCAGCCTGGACATTCGCACCGGGGAGCTGTTTTTT.

The chain has TRBV9 and TRBJ2-3; 9 nucleotides line up with TRBD2. The germline V gene has CDR1 SGDLS and CDR2 YYNGEE. V was clipped by 0 bases and J by 2 bases; unmatched bases: 4. This CDR3 is 16 amino acids long. The chain's CDR3 is CASSVGGLANTDTQYF. The DNA for the CDR3 is TGTGCCAGCAGCGTAGGCGGACTAGCGAACACAGATACGCAGTATTTT.

The rearrangement uses TRBV27 and TRBJ2-7; TRBD1 agrees at 8 bases. After removal of 5 bases from V and 2 bases from J, the junction contained 14 bases not matched to a gene. Germline V CDR1 and CDR2: MNHEY, SMNVEV (reference sequence). The CDR3 sequence is 17 residues long. CDR3 sequence reads: CASSVLRGRTLPYEQYF. CDR3 in DNA: TGTGCCAGCAGTGTTCTCAGGGGGCGAACCCTCCCCTACGAGCAGTACTTC.

The chain links TRBV29-1 to TRBJ1-1, with a tentative D call TRBD1 (5 bases). Trimming pared 6 bases from V and 3 bases from J, leaving 11 bases between. In germline, CDR1 is SQVTM, CDR2 ANQGSEA. The CDR3 contains 12 residues. The CDR3 nucleotides are TGCAGCGTGACAGCTATAGACACTGAAGCTTTCTTT. Residues: CSVTAIDTEAFF. The full variable domain, completed using reference TRBV29-1 and TRBJ1-1, is SAVISQKPSRDICQRGTSLTIQCQVDSQVTMMFWYRQQPGQSLTLIATANQGSEATYESGFVIDKFPISRPNLTFSTLTVSNMSPEDSSIYLCSVTAIDTEAFFGQGTRLTVV.

This sequence joins TRBV6-5 and TRBJ2-7, with D possibly being TRBD2 (5 bases). With 6 bases removed from V and 1 base from J, the gap between germline ends came to 10 bases. Germline CDR1 is MNHEY and CDR2 is SVGAGI. The CDR3 contains 13 residues. The CDR3 protein is CASRPGNSYEQYF. In DNA form, the CDR3 reads TGTGCCAGCAGACCGGGAAATTCCTACGAGCAGTACTTC.

In its sample, this clone was seen a few times. The V and J genes are TRBV29-1 and TRBJ1-3; possibly TRBD1 for D (6 bases). Germline V gene sequence: CDR1 SQVTM, CDR2 ANQGSEA. This CDR3 spans 13 amino acids. V lost 4 bases and J lost 6, with 13 bases in between. The CDR3 sequence is CSVGGGTQNTIYF. As DNA, the CDR3 is TGCAGCGTTGGGGGGGGGACACAAAACACCATATATTTT.

The chain carries TRBV4-2 and TRBJ2-3, with unresolved D. The CDR3 totals 13 residues. Germline V gene data show CDR1 as LGHNA and CDR2 as YNFKEQ. The V gene lost 6 bases and the J gene lost 2 bases, with 9 bases spanning the gap. In nucleotides, the CDR3 is TGTGCCAGCAGAGCGACTTCCACAGATACGCAGTATTTT. The encoded protein is CASRATSTDTQYF.

Here the CDR3 DNA reads TGTGCCACCAGCAGAGATCGACAGGGGGCTGGAGATACGCAGTATTTT. Amino acids: CATSRDRQGAGDTQYF. The rearrangement uses TRBV15 and TRBJ2-3, with TRBD1 identical over 10 bases. The CDR3 consists of 16 residues. V shed 0 bases, J shed 5 bases, and the junction held 5 bases outside the gene matches. Germline V CDR1 and CDR2: LNHNV, YYDKDF (reference sequence).

This clone was seen a handful of times. The V call is TRBV28, the J call TRBJ1-5; tentative D call: TRBD1 (5 bases). The germline V gene encodes CDR1 MDHEN and CDR2 SYDVKM. The germline V and J ends were trimmed by 8 bases and 0 bases, with 14 bases remaining between them. The CDR3 loop spans 15 amino acids. The CDR3 DNA sequence: TGTGCCAGCGGCGGGGGTGGGCTTAGCAATCAGCCCCAGCATTTT. Translation gives CASGGGGLSNQPQHF. The full variable domain, with the rest looked up from reference TRBV28 and TRBJ1-5, is DVKVTQSSRYLVKRTGEKVFLECVQDMDHENMFWYRQDPGLGLRLIYFSYDVKMKEKGDIPEGYSVSREKKERFSLILESASTNQTSMYLCASGGGGLSNQPQHFGDGTRLSIL.

The chain has TRBV30 and TRBJ2-5; D is possibly TRBD1 (6 bases). The V end lost 3 bases, the J end lost 0 bases, and 8 bases lay between the germline ends. Germline values: CDR1 GTSNPN, CDR2 SVGIG (reference sequence). This CDR3 is 13 amino acids long. Here the CDR3 DNA reads TGTGCCTGGAGCCAGGGGTACCAAGAGACCCAGTACTTC. It is translated as CAWSQGYQETQYF.

This clone was counted a single time. At the DNA level, this CDR3 is encoded by other sequences in the same sample as well. This chain joins TRBV11-2 and TRBJ2-3; D remains ambiguous. Germline V lookup: CDR1 SGHAT, CDR2 FQNNGV. Trimming cost V 0 bases and J 6 bases, with 4 bases left between them. The CDR3 runs to 12 residues. CDR3 sequence: CASSLDRDTQYF. For the CDR3, the DNA is TGTGCCAGCAGCTTAGACCGGGATACGCAGTATTTT.

This clone was seen a single time. The V call is TRBV7-3, the J call TRBJ2-1; D may be TRBD2 (6 bases). CDR1 is SGHTA and CDR2 is FQGTGA in the germline V gene. V was trimmed by 4 bases and J by 3 bases, leaving 16 bases between them. The CDR3 totals 16 residues. As DNA, the CDR3 is TGTGCCAGCAGCTCGGAGGGTGGATTGGGCTACAATGAGCAGTTCTTC. Translated, it gives CASSSEGGLGYNEQFF. The entire variable domain, with the rest obtained from reference TRBV7-3 and TRBJ2-1, is as follows: GAGVSQTPSNKVTEKGKYVELRCDPISGHTALYWYRQSLGQGPEFLIYFQGTGAADDSGLPNDRFFAVRPEGSVSTLKIQRTERGDSAVYLCASSSEGGLGYNEQFFGPGTRLTVL.